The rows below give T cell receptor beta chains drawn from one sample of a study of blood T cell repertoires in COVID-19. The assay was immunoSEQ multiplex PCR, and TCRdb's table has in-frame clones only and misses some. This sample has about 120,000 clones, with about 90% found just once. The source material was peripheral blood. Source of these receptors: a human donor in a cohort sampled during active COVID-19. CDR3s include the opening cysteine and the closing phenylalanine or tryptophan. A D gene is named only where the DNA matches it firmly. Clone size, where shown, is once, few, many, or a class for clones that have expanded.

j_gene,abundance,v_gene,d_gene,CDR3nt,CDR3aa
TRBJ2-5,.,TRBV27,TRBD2,TGTGCCAGCAGTTCCAGGACTAGCTTGGAGACCCAGTACTTC,CASSSRTSLETQYF
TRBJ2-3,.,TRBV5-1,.,TGCGCCAGCAGCCCCAGTCAGAAGTGGGGGGACACAGATACGCAGTATTTT,CASSPSQKWGDTDTQYF
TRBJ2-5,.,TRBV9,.,TGTGCCAGCAGCGCCCGACAGGCCCCCTTCCAAGAGACCCAGTACTTC,CASSARQAPFQETQYF
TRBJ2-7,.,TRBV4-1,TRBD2,TGCGCCAGCAGCCAAGGTTCTAGCGGGGTTAGCTACGAGCAGTACTTC,CASSQGSSGVSYEQYF
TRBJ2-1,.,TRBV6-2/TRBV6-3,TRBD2,TGTGCCAGCAGTTACAACCTCGGCGGGAGGAGAATCAATGAGCAGTTCTTC,CASSYNLGGRRINEQFF
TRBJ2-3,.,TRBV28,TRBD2,TGTGCCAGCAGTCCGCTGACTAGCGGGAGGGGCAGCGGAGGAACAGATACGCAGTATTTT,CASSPLTSGRGSGGTDTQYF
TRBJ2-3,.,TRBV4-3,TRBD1,TGCGCCAGCAGCCAAGATCCGTACAGGGGGAACACAGATACGCAGTATTTT,CASSQDPYRGNTDTQYF
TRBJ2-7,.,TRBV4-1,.,TGCGCCAGCAGCCAAGATAGGGCTAGCACTTCCTACGAGCAGTACTTC,CASSQDRASTSYEQYF
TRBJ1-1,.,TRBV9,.,TGTGCCAGCAGCACCCGGGGGAATCCAGCTTTCTTT,CASSTRGNPAFF
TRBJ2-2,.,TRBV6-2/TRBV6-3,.,TGTGCCAGCAGTCGAAACAGGAACACCGGGGAGCTGTTTTTT,CASSRNRNTGELFF
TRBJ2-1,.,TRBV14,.,TGTGCCAGCAGCCGGGTACAGGGTACCTACAATGAGCAGTTCTTC,CASSRVQGTYNEQFF
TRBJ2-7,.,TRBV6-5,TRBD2,TGTGCCAGCAGTTACCAAAGCGGGGACTACGAGCAGTACTTC,CASSYQSGDYEQYF
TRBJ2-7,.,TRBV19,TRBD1,TGTGCCAGTAGTCATCTGGGACAGGTAGCCTACGAGCAGTACTTC,CASSHLGQVAYEQYF
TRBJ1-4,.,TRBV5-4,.,TGTGCCAGCAGCTTAGGGACGGGAGTCGAAAAACTGTTTTTT,CASSLGTGVEKLFF
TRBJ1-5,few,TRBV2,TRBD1,TGTGCCAGCCGGGAGGGGGCGGCCAAGGGTCAGCCCCAGCATTTT,CASREGAAKGQPQHF
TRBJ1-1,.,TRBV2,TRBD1,TGTGCCAGCAGTACGGGACAGGGAACAACTGAAGCTTTCTTT,CASSTGQGTTEAFF
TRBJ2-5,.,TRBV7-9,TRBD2,TGTGCCAGCAGCTCGCTGGGGGGGTGGACGGAGACCCAGTACTTC,CASSSLGGWTETQYF
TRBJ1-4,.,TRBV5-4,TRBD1,TGTGCCAGCAGCCGACAGGGGGAATTGGTTTTT,CASSRQGELVF
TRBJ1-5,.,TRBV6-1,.,TGTGCCAGCAGTGATCGGGCGGGGGCGGATCAGCCCCAGCATTTT,CASSDRAGADQPQHF
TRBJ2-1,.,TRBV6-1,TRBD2,TGTGCCAGCAGTGCCACCAATCGACTAGCGGGGGGCTTCGCGGAGCAGTTCTTC,CASSATNRLAGGFAEQFF
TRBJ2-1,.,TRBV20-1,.,TGCAGTGCTAGAATGAGTGAGCAGTTCTTC,CSARMSEQFF
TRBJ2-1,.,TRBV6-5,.,TGTGCCAGCAGTACCCTCTCGGCGGGGGCCAGGGAGCAGTTCTTC,CASSTLSAGAREQFF
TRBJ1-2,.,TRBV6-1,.,TGTGCCAGCAGTGAAGCGGCGGGATTCAACTATGGCTACACCTTC,CASSEAAGFNYGYTF
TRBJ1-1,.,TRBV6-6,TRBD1,TGTGCCAGCAAAGACGGGACAGCGGCCATGAACACTGAAGCTTTCTTT,CASKDGTAAMNTEAFF
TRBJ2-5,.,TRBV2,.,TGTGCCAGCAGGAAAAGTTGGGGCGCCGAGACCCAGTACTTC,CASRKSWGAETQYF
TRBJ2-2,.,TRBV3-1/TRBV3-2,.,TGTGCCAGCAGCCAAGGGACACCCGGGGAGCTGTTTTTT,CASSQGTPGELFF
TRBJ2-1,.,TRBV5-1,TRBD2,TGCGCCAGCAGCAAGGGACTAGCGGGGGACTCGTTAAGGAATGAGCAGTTCTTC,CASSKGLAGDSLRNEQFF
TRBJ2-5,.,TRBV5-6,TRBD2,TGTGCCAGCAGCCCATTAGCGGGAGGGCCGAGAGAGACCCAGTACTTC,CASSPLAGGPRETQYF
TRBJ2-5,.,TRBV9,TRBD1,TGTGCCAGCAGCCTCACCCCCACAGGGGGCGGTGGGGAGACCCAGTACTTC,CASSLTPTGGGGETQYF
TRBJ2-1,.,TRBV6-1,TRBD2,TGTGCCAGCAGTGATCCTTCTAGCGGGAGCAACAATGAGCAGTTCTTC,CASSDPSSGSNNEQFF
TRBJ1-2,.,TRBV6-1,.,TGTGCCAGCAGTGAACAATCAGGGCCCTATGGCTACACCTTC,CASSEQSGPYGYTF